This T cell receptor beta chain was obtained from a study of cytomegalovirus exposure and HLA in healthy donors (dated by TCRdb to 2016 to 2017). Turning to the overall study: An earlier analysis of some 550 of the donors reported 276 Gb of sequence data and around 120 million unique TCR beta sequences from roughly 180 million T cells. An early release that covered about 640 HLA-typed donors contained around 300 gigabases of sequencing data and 65 million to 100 million unique TCR sequences. Of the roughly 400 genotyped donors, about 80% fell in the genetic ancestry cluster associated with self-reported Caucasian donors. The aim of the study was to test whether cataloging public T cell receptors could identify signatures of past pathogen exposure. The T cell repertoires of 670 or so subjects were profiled by immunosequencing and related to cytomegalovirus serostatus. Along with the approximately 670-subject first cohort, a separate validation cohort of over a hundred different subjects was used. To predict cytomegalovirus infection status, the study combined high-throughput TCR immunosequencing, statistical association of individual TCRs with disease status, and machine learning. A later analysis re-analyzed previously published TCR beta repertoires from about 730 donors and added high-resolution HLA genotyping to study TCR occurrence patterns. Rather than drawing on any new phenotypic data, the later analysis identified candidate immune exposures from TCR beta sequences and the way those sequences occurred across donors. An earlier analysis of some 500 of the donors used high-throughput TCR beta sequencing to judge whether each TCR beta V gene segment behaved as functional or pseudogenic. Donor age, sex, ethnicity and CMV serostatus were compiled alongside the repertoire data. A later genetic analysis used genome-wide SNP genotypes for about 65% of the roughly 700 donors, treating that subset as a discovery cohort. All discovery cohort repertoires had been generated using a single sequencing platform. Both class I and class II loci were covered by HLA typing, at four-digit resolution. The number of typed donors differed by locus: about 620-630 for A, B, C, DRB1 and DQB1; roughly 510 for DQA1; some 610 for DPA1; and roughly 450 for DPB1. Because of strong linkage in the cohort, roughly five DR-DQ haplotypes were treated as single units for association and clustering. Among 300 to 500 genotyped donors of the cohort, an average of roughly 230,000 unique TCR beta nucleotide sequences was sequenced per donor, of which 15% to 20% were non-productive. Paper-wide results and their limitations: The classifier was reported to diagnose cytomegalovirus status with high specificity and sensitivity in both the original and validation cohorts. HLA typing was unavailable for some donors at each locus, so association tests used only the typed subset. Sequencing depth was assumed to be roughly uniform across donors in the presence/absence analyses, though that assumption may not hold. A few of the identified cytomegalovirus-associated TCR beta chains were confirmed in vitro to be specific for cytomegalovirus antigens. The only immune exposure information available for the cohort was CMV serostatus. An association between a missense DCLRE1C variant and V-gene and J-gene trimming of TCR beta chains was found in a later genetic analysis and replicated in an independent cohort. Strong co-occurrence of HLA alleles, especially DR and DQ, made assigning TCR associations to individual alleles difficult. The cohort was sequenced for TCR beta chains only, and without alpha or paired-chain data the features that could be detected were limited. A later analysis found that HLA-associated TCR beta chains were more clonally expanded and had lower generation probabilities than equally common non-associated chains. Some IMGT-functional V segments, including TRBV6-2 and TRBV6-3, could not be distinguished by the 87-base-pair reads and were therefore excluded. Around 16 rarely observed V segments, including chromosome 9 orphons, were excluded from the earlier analysis of a few hundred of the donors because counts were too low. The authors suggested that the approach could potentially be extended to other disease states and immunological phenotypes. According to a later analysis, parvovirus B19, influenza, CMV and Epstein-Barr virus appeared linked to several top co-occurrence clusters. A cluster of highly shared sequence variants was judged likely to represent a technical artifact of the sequencing pipeline. In a later analysis, most CMV-associated TCR beta chains were found to appear HLA-restricted, with HLA associations seemingly driven largely by CMV exposure. Linkage disequilibrium might explain the correlated functional status among segregating V segments, but an unknown experimental factor could not be excluded. A further reported finding was that TCR beta sequences accurately predicted the HLA-A and HLA-B alleles for most subjects in the first cohort. Across donors, most TCR sequences were observed very rarely, whereas some public TCRs were present in many individuals. The study listed approximately 150 TCR beta chains as associated with cytomegalovirus. In an earlier analysis of approximately 600 of the donors, most TCR beta V segments were observed in productive rearrangements about 90% or about 30% of the time, broadly matching IMGT annotations. In a later genetic analysis, fewer N-insertions in productive TCRs were reported among donors in an Asian-associated ancestry cluster than the roughly 700-donor mean. A later analysis found that TCR association rates varied across HLA loci, with DRB1 alleles showing the most associated TCRs and HLA-C alleles the fewest. A later analysis associated 16,951 TCR beta sequences with specific HLA alleles at a false discovery rate of 0.05.

Worth noting for this clone: It has no known antigen specificity. No base quality values were provided; no much bigger clone lies one nucleotide off.

Library preparation employed the immunoSEQ multiplex PCR assay. The multiplex PCR relied on a mix of 60 forward primers for TCR Vbeta segments and 13 reverse primers for TCR Jbeta segments. The CDR3 region of rearranged TCR beta genes was amplified from genomic DNA by a multiplex PCR assay. Amplified TCR beta libraries were sequenced as 87-base-pair reads on the Illumina HiSeq System. The paper's processing steps were these. A later analysis counted about 80 million unique TCR beta chains across the 650 to 800 repertoires, and around 9.9 million of these chains were shared by at least two donors. A nearest-neighbor algorithm error-corrected the raw reads and collapsed the reads into unique sequences, merging closely related sequences to remove PCR and sequencing errors. CDR3 sequences were aligned to IMGT reference sequences to assign V, D and J gene segments. For a sequence to be retained, a match of at least six nucleotides was required to both a V gene segment and a J gene segment. Rearrangements were called productive when the CDR3 lacked stop codons and stayed in frame with V and J; all others were non-productive. Following IMGT convention, CDR3 was defined as the stretch from the second conserved V-encoded cysteine to the conserved J-encoded phenylalanine. The earlier analysis of about 640 of the donors excluded any sequence lacking an unambiguous match to a single V gene segment. In an earlier analysis of roughly 500 of the donors, V segments were called functional above 56.7% productive rearrangements and were called segregating when the between-donor standard deviation exceeded 5%. A statistical classification framework was built for diagnosing cytomegalovirus status from the catalog of TCR beta chain sequences. V and J gene assignment, in a later analysis, came from comparing TCR nucleotide sequences with IMGT/GENE-DB human TR gene sequences. In a later analysis, CDR3 sequences and most-parsimonious VDJ recombination scenarios were assigned using the TCRdist pipeline. In a later analysis, every TCR beta chain was defined by the combination of its CDR3 amino acid sequence and its V-gene family, and reads without a unique V-gene family were dropped. As a way to deal with suspected cross-contamination and a sequencing artifact, a later analysis dropped 450 to 600 nucleotide sequences that were highly shared and had low generation probability. In a later analysis, a clonal expansion index for each public chain was calculated from normalized within-repertoire ranks of inferred template counts. Generation probabilities in a later analysis came from a VDJ recombination model fitted to out-of-frame rearrangements, and those results were checked against IGoR. Hypergeometric tests were used in a later analysis to score TCR-TCR, TCR-HLA and TCR-CMV co-occurrence, with a repertoire-size bias correction applied to the TCR pairs. False discovery rates were estimated in a later analysis by permuting HLA or CMV assignments 20 times. In a later analysis, co-occurring TCRs were grouped using DBSCAN, with TCRdist sequence similarity added in when clustering inside HLA-allele-positive subsets. Co-occurrence clustering excluded repertoires with fewer than 30,000 or more than 120,000 public chains, plus five with anomalous nucleotide sharing. TCRdb carries this immuneACCESS record with in-frame sequences only. Its versions omit some clonotypes, under half of them owing to an unresolved V gene in the studies checked, with the rest unexplained. For V, J and clone size, that table is used; D and trimming come from the DNA. The sample data list about 140,000 clones, and 75% to 90% of these were observed just once. The leading ten clones occupy 8.1% of the sample.

There are 15 amino acids in the CDR3, from cysteine to phenylalanine inclusive. Kept here is only the CDR3 DNA, which spans 45 bases and is read in frame from base 1. Per the germline V gene (reference sequence), SEHNR is the CDR1 and FQNEAQ is the CDR2. The germline V end is reduced by 6 bases and the J end by 8 bases; junction bases left unmatched: 11. The cohort was made up of 500 to 800 healthy bone marrow donors. All cohort members were sampled while nominally healthy, although unrecorded immune exposures were likely present. The donor tested CMV seropositive, placing the donor among the 289 seropositive members of the cohort. A peripheral blood sample was collected from each donor, and TCR beta sequencing was performed on peripheral blood mononuclear cells. The Qiagen DNeasy Blood Extraction Kit was used to extract genomic DNA from the blood cell samples.

The chain employs TRBV7-9 and TRBJ2-1, and 9 junction bases match TRBD1. This sequence was found in a woman between 50 and 59 years old in good health and CMV-seropositive. Specimen: PBMCs. The nucleotides are TGTGCCAGCAGGGATACCGGGACAGGGCTTCATGAGCAGTTCTTC. Its protein product is CASRDTGTGLHEQFF.